Listed below are T cell receptor beta chains from one sample, sequenced in a study of T-cell reconstitution after alpha-beta-depleted transplantation in children. TCRdb used MiXCR to reprocess the PCR reads, holding one entry per CDR3 protein. The data contain roughly 610,000 distinct CDR3 sequences, more than 9% of them singletons. This material consisted of PBMCs from the stem cell graft donor, taken from the stem cell graft. These receptor sequences come from a human donor who donated a stem cell graft to a child with acute myeloid leukemia. The CDR3 runs from the conserved cysteine through the conserved F or W. Each record gives: clone size, D gene, V gene, J gene, CDR3 protein, CDR3 DNA. D genes are given only for firm matches. Only part of the rows carry a size: once, few, many, or a class if the clone is expanded.

few	-	TRBV4-3	TRBJ2-7	CASSRGMESEQYF	TGCGCCAGCAGCCGGGGGATGGAGTCCGAGCAGTACTTC
-	TRBD2	TRBV28	TRBJ2-2	CASSLYSGRRAGELFF	TGTGCCAGCAGTTTATATAGCGGGAGAAGAGCCGGGGAGCTGTTTTTT
few	TRBD1	TRBV27	TRBJ1-1	CASSFYGQGANTEAFF	TGTGCCAGCAGTTTTTATGGACAGGGGGCCAACACTGAAGCTTTCTTT
-	TRBD2	TRBV4-2	TRBJ2-7	CASSQELAGGNEQYF	TGTGCCAGCAGCCAGGAACTAGCGGGAGGAAACGAGCAGTACTTC
-	TRBD1	TRBV12-3/TRBV12-4	TRBJ1-2	CASSSPGQSYGYTF	TGTGCCAGCAGTTCGCCGGGACAGAGCTATGGCTACACCTTC
-	-	TRBV7-2	TRBJ1-1	CASSLAVRGAVNTEAFF	TGTGCCAGCAGCTTAGCAGTGCGGGGCGCGGTGAACACTGAAGCTTTCTTT
few	-	TRBV5-1	TRBJ2-7	CASRGSNPSYEQYF	TGCGCCAGCCGCGGCTCCAACCCATCCTACGAGCAGTACTTC
few	-	TRBV20-1	TRBJ2-1	CSARVASAYNEQFF	TGCAGTGCTAGAGTGGCGTCCGCCTACAATGAGCAGTTCTTC
-	-	TRBV7-2	TRBJ2-7	CASSLGADPSSYEQYF	TGTGCCAGCAGCCTAGGAGCGGATCCTAGCTCCTACGAGCAGTACTTC
many	TRBD1	TRBV29-1	TRBJ1-1	CSVIGGGMNTEAFF	TGCAGCGTTATAGGGGGCGGAATGAACACTGAAGCTTTCTTT
-	-	TRBV5-6	TRBJ2-7	CASSYAGGNEQYF	TGTGCCAGCAGCTACGCAGGCGGCAACGAGCAGTACTTC
many	TRBD1	TRBV5-6	TRBJ1-1	CASSLLRTGGDTEAFF	TGTGCCAGCAGCCTATTGCGGACAGGAGGAGACACTGAAGCTTTCTTT
-	TRBD2	TRBV5-1	TRBJ2-7	CASSPRGVAASYEQYF	TGCGCCAGCAGCCCGCGGGGGGTGGCGGCCTCCTACGAGCAGTACTTC
-	TRBD2	TRBV7-9	TRBJ2-1	CASSQTSGRANEQFF	TGTGCCAGCAGCCAGACTAGCGGGAGGGCTAATGAGCAGTTCTTC
many	-	TRBV20-1	TRBJ2-3	CSVEATQYF	TGCAGTGTTGAGGCAACGCAGTATTTT
few	TRBD2	TRBV20-1	TRBJ2-3	CSASSPLAATDTQYF	TGCAGTGCTAGTTCCCCACTAGCGGCCACAGATACGCAGTATTTT
-	TRBD1	TRBV24-1	TRBJ2-1	CATSDRTTGDNEQFF	TGTGCCACCAGTGACCGCACGACAGGGGACAATGAGCAGTTCTTC
many	TRBD1	TRBV20-1	TRBJ2-5	CSASRGGQPQETQYF	TGCAGTGCTTCCCGAGGGGGACAGCCGCAAGAGACCCAGTACTTC